These 7 T cell receptor beta chains came from one sample sequenced in a study of blood T cells in healthy people across ages. Then a second PCR, running roughly 6 to 11 cycles, was carried out with a sample-barcoded 5' primer and a J-beta primer mix. From the 5' RACE reads, TCRdb called clonotypes with MiXCR, one entry per CDR3 protein. This table has 750,000 to 950,000 distinct CDR3 sequences, 25% to 35% appearing once. In addition, the sample was reused for a study of T cells of mothers and their children.

Material for sequencing was blood. The receptors here all came from a woman in her forties in good health.

This clonotype has only a few counts. The chain is built from TRBV7-8 and TRBJ1-5, with no clear D. Trimming left V 7 bases short and J 2 bases short, with 12 bases between. The CDR3 has 14 amino acids. From germline, CDR1 is SGHVS and CDR2 FQNEAQ. In nucleotides, the CDR3 is TGTGCCAGCACCCAGGCAACCCGCAATCAGCCCCAGCATTTT. As protein: CASTQATRNQPQHF.

The sample holds one count of this clonotype. The junction departs from germline at one end; a sequencing error may be responsible. The chain employs TRBV12-3 or TRBV12-4 and TRBJ2-5, with 10 bases identical to TRBD1. The last part of the DNA fits TRBJ2-7 better; the J call may be wrong. The CDR3 spans 15 residues. The CDR3 coding sequence is TGCGCCAGCAGTCTACCTTGGACAGGGGGGTACGAGCAGTACTTC. This gives the protein CASSLPWTGGYEQYF.

Turning to this clonotype: Since no conserved phenylalanine or tryptophan closes the CDR3, a read error is the likely cause. The chain recombines TRBV18 with TRBJ2-4, with 10 bases lining up with TRBD2. The DNA end is more similar to TRBJ2-5, so the J call may be wrong. There are 13 residues in the CDR3. Germline values: CDR1 KGHSH, CDR2 LQKENI. The CDR3 DNA reads as TGCGCCAGCTCACCGGGACTAGCGGAGACCCAGTACTGC. Translated: CASSPGLAETQYC.

Comments on this clonotype: Given a much more abundant clone one base away, this may be a read error. The chain carries TRBV6-2 or TRBV6-3 and TRBJ2-7; no firm D call. The J call may be wrong; the DNA end is better matched by TRBJ2-5. This CDR3 is 13 amino acids long. Per germline, CDR1 MNHEY and CDR2 SVGEGT. The CDR3 DNA sequence: TGTGCCAGCAGTCCCCTAGTGGGAAAGACCCAGTACTTC. It specifies CASSPLVGKTQYF.

In this sample, this clonotype turned up many times. A much bigger clone sits one base away, suggesting this may be a read error. The chain combines TRBV29-1 with TRBJ1-4; a possible D gene is TRBD1 (6 bases). Germline V lookup: CDR1 SQVTM, CDR2 ANQGSEA. The CDR3 has 15 amino acids. The CDR3 reads CSVSRDMTDNEKRFF. The CDR3 DNA is TGCAGCGTGTCCCGGGACATGACGGACAATGAAAAACGGTTTTTT.

The chain couples TRBV5-1 to TRBJ1-6; a weak D match, TRBD1 (5 bases). V was shortened by 4 bases and J by 7 bases, with 15 bases between the two germline ends. CDR3 size: 15 residues. The V gene's germline CDR1 is SGHRS and CDR2 YFSETQ. CDR3 DNA: TGCGCCAGCAGCCCACTGGGGGAGCAGAATTCACCCCTCCACTTT. This sequence encodes CASSPLGEQNSPLHF.

A few counts support this clonotype. V is TRBV7-3 and J is TRBJ1-6, with D possibly being TRBD1 (6 bases). The germline V gene encodes CDR1 SGHTA and CDR2 FQGTGA. Deletions cut 6 bases from V and 7 bases from J, with 10 bases between. The CDR3 has 13 amino acids. The CDR3 nucleotides read TGTGCCAGCAGTTTTGACAGGAATTCACCCCTCCACTTT. This gives the protein CASSFDRNSPLHF.